What follows are 32 T cell receptor beta chains derived from one specimen sequenced in a study of blood T cell repertoires in COVID-19. The data were produced by immunoSEQ multiplex PCR, yet TCRdb's version contains in-frame clones alone and is incomplete. The sample includes some 260,000 clones, nearly 90% seen only once; the top ten take 3%. The sequenced material came from peripheral blood. These receptors were collected from a man aged 18 to 29 with active or convalescent COVID-19.

V usage is TRBV7-6 and J usage is TRBJ2-3; 12 nucleotides line up with TRBD2. The ends lost 1 base at V and 1 base at J; junction bases unmatched: 0. This CDR3 contains 16 residues. Germline CDR1 reads SGHVS; CDR2 reads FNYEAQ. CDR3 bases: TGTGCCAGCAGCTTAGGGACTAGCGGGGGCACAGATACGCAGTATTTT. This codes for CASSLGTSGGTDTQYF.

V and J are TRBV5-6 and TRBJ1-3; no clear D gene. V lost 4 bases, J lost 3 bases, and 20 bases lay in between. The CDR3 covers 17 residues. Germline V gene data show CDR1 as SGHDT and CDR2 as YYEEEE. The CDR3 region is CASSLESRVLIGNTIYF. CDR3 bases: TGTGCCAGCAGCCTTGAGTCGAGGGTGTTAATTGGAAACACCATATATTTT.

V is TRBV7-2 and J is TRBJ2-1, with 9 bases matching TRBD1. The trim removed 6 bases at V and 2 bases at J, leaving 2 bases unmatched. The CDR3 totals 14 residues. From germline, CDR1 is SGHTA and CDR2 FQGNSA. The CDR3: CASRQGAAYNEQFF. The CDR3 DNA reads TGTGCCAGCAGACAGGGGGCCGCCTACAATGAGCAGTTCTTC.

The J gene is TRBJ1-2, the V gene TRBV5-5; 8 bases line up with TRBD1. Unmatched junction bases numbered 5, after V lost 6 bases and J lost 7 bases. CDR3 length: 12 amino acids. CDR1 and CDR2 from the germline V gene are SGHKS and YYEKEE (reference sequence). The CDR3 is CASIPGGGGYTF. The CDR3 coding sequence is TGTGCCAGCATTCCAGGGGGCGGTGGCTACACCTTC.

CDR3 region: CASRALAGYNEQFF. The CDR3 DNA reads as TGTGCCAGCAGAGCACTAGCGGGATACAATGAGCAGTTCTTC. The chain employs TRBV28 and TRBJ2-1; 10 nucleotides align to TRBD2. After removal of 6 bases from V and 4 bases from J, the junction contained 3 bases not matched to a gene. The germline gives CDR1 MDHEN, CDR2 SYDVKM. The CDR3 totals 14 residues. Filled out from reference TRBV28 and TRBJ2-1, the complete variable domain reads DVKVTQSSRYLVKRTGEKVFLECVQDMDHENMFWYRQDPGLGLRLIYFSYDVKMKEKGDIPEGYSVSREKKERFSLILESASTNQTSMYLCASRALAGYNEQFFGPGTRLTVL.

V gene TRBV28 combines with J gene TRBJ1-2; D uncertain. Germline V gene lookup returns CDR1 MDHEN and CDR2 SYDVKM. V was cut by 6 bases and J by 12 bases, with 17 bases left in between. This CDR3 is 12 amino acids long. The CDR3 region is CASRAPVSGDTF. The CDR3 DNA sequence: TGTGCCAGCAGAGCCCCGGTGTCAGGCGACACCTTC.

The chain uses TRBV9 and TRBJ1-1; maybe TRBD1 (5 bases). Trimming removed 4 bases at V and 1 base at J, with 14 bases between. Per the germline V gene, CDR1 is SGDLS and CDR2 is YYNGEE. The CDR3 has 15 amino acids. In DNA, the CDR3 is TGTGCCAGCAGCCCACGGGGGAGCGAGAACACTGAAGCTTTCTTT. Its protein product is CASSPRGSENTEAFF.

The chain links TRBV6-5 to TRBJ2-7; TRBD1 might be the D (6 bases). CDR1 and CDR2 (germline): MNHEY, SVGAGI. Trimming took off 6 bases at V and 3 bases at J, with 15 bases between the two ends. This CDR3 has 14 residues. CDR3: CASRPQTGYYEQYF. The CDR3 nucleotides read TGTGCCAGCAGGCCACAGACAGGTTACTACGAGCAGTACTTC.

The chain links TRBV7-2 to TRBJ1-1, with D hard to call. The CDR3 length is 15 residues. Trimming removed 5 bases at V and 3 bases at J, with 16 bases between. CDR1 is SGHTA and CDR2 is FQGNSA in the germline V gene. CDR3 region: CASSQDGERDTEAFF. DNA for the CDR3: TGTGCCAGCAGCCAAGACGGGGAAAGAGACACTGAAGCTTTCTTT.

The chain combines TRBV28 with TRBJ1-6, with 8 bases identical to TRBD1. Germline trimming cut 6 bases from V and 9 bases from J; bases unmatched to any gene: 13. Germline CDR1 MDHEN, CDR2 SYDVKM. The CDR3 runs to 16 residues. The CDR3 protein is CASSFDRGHAGSPLHF. DNA for the CDR3: TGTGCCAGCAGCTTCGACAGGGGCCACGCTGGTTCACCCCTCCACTTT.

The rearrangement joins TRBV30 to TRBJ2-1; D possibly corresponds to TRBD2 (6 bases). This CDR3 spans 12 amino acids. V lost 1 base to trimming and J lost 10 bases, with 11 bases between them. Germline values: CDR1 GTSNPN, CDR2 SVGIG (reference sequence). In DNA, the CDR3 is TGTGCCTGGAGTGGAGTCGGAGGGGAGCAGTTCTTC. Translation: CAWSGVGGEQFF.

V and J are TRBV5-4 and TRBJ1-2; D is uncertain. The ends were cut back, 2 bases at V and 4 bases at J, with 18 bases in the middle. CDR3 size: 16 residues. Per germline, CDR1 SGHNT and CDR2 YYREEE (reference sequence). CDR3 protein: CASSLPQRRPPYGYTF. The CDR3, as DNA: TGTGCCAGCAGCTTACCTCAACGGAGGCCCCCCTATGGCTACACCTTC.

The CDR3 reads CASSQEGGQGRVPQHF. In DNA form, the CDR3 reads TGCGCCAGCAGCCAAGAAGGTGGACAGGGCCGGGTGCCCCAGCATTTT. The chain links TRBV4-1 to TRBJ1-5, with 8 bases fitting TRBD1. The CDR3 totals 16 residues. V shed 0 bases, J shed 9 bases, and the junction held 10 bases outside the gene matches. Germline CDR1 is MGHRA and CDR2 is YSYEKL.

In DNA form, the CDR3 reads TGTGCCAGCAGCCCGCAGACAGGGGACTTTGGCTACACCTTC. The encoded protein is CASSPQTGDFGYTF. The chain uses TRBV7-6 and TRBJ1-2; 8 bases map to TRBD1. V shed 5 bases and J 7 bases; nucleotides not matched to a gene: 9. The germline CDR1 and CDR2 sequences are SGHVS and FNYEAQ. This CDR3 has 14 amino acids.

The J gene is TRBJ2-1, the V gene TRBV14, with D maybe TRBD2 (7 bases). The CDR3 loop spans 19 amino acids. Germline V gives CDR1 SGHDN, CDR2 FVKESK. Deletions cut 0 bases from V and 0 bases from J, with 18 bases between. CDR3 bases: TGTGCCAGCAGCCAAGATATGGCGGGGGCCGGTAGCTCCTACAATGAGCAGTTCTTC. Protein sequence: CASSQDMAGAGSSYNEQFF.

This clone appeared a few times. This CDR3 is CASSEGLAGGYNEQFF. The CDR3 bases are TGTGCCAGCAGCGAGGGACTAGCGGGAGGGTACAATGAGCAGTTCTTC. The chain has TRBV11-2 and TRBJ2-1, with 16 bases aligning to TRBD2. The length of the CDR3 is 16 residues. Germline V gives CDR1 SGHAT, CDR2 FQNNGV. The V segment lost 5 bases and the J segment 4 bases; nucleotides outside the gene matches: 2.

The sample holds a few counts of this clone. CDR3 bases: TGTGCCAGCGCGGAGGGGAGCAATCAGCCCCAGCATTTT. As protein: CASAEGSNQPQHF. The rearrangement joins TRBV7-3 to TRBJ1-5; possibly TRBD1 for D (5 bases). V gave up 8 bases and J gave up 1 base, with 9 bases separating them. The CDR3 covers 13 residues. Germline assignment: CDR1 SGHTA and CDR2 FQGTGA.

CDR3 nucleotide sequence: TGTGCCAGTAGTATCCTAGCGGGATCTAGCACAGATACGCAGTATTTT. It specifies CASSILAGSSTDTQYF. The genes are TRBV19 and TRBJ2-3, with 9 bases matching TRBD2. V was pared by 3 bases and J by 0 bases, with 4 bases of the junction left unmatched. Germline lookup yields CDR1 LNHDA and CDR2 SQIVND (reference sequence). The length of the CDR3 is 16 residues.

This chain uses TRBV4-3 with TRBJ2-3, with 8 bases matching TRBD1. CDR3 length equals 14 residues. The V and J ends lost 3 bases and 10 bases, in that order; junction bases with no gene match: 9. Per the germline V gene, CDR1 is LGHNA and CDR2 is YSLEER. The CDR3 is CASSHYGQGTAQYF. The CDR3 nucleotides read TGCGCCAGCAGCCACTATGGACAGGGAACGGCGCAGTATTTT.

Points on this clone: The sample carries other DNA sequences with the same CDR3. The chain couples TRBV5-1 to TRBJ1-1; 7 positions match TRBD1. Per the germline V gene, CDR1 is SGHRS and CDR2 is YFSETQ. CDR3 length: 14 amino acids. Trimming cost V 4 bases and J 0 bases; bases outside gene matches: 3. The CDR3 DNA follows: TGCGCCAGCAGCCTACAGGGGATGAACACTGAAGCTTTCTTT. It is translated as CASSLQGMNTEAFF.

The rearrangement uses TRBV5-5 and TRBJ2-2, with 7 bases aligning to TRBD2. V was clipped by 4 bases and J by 8 bases; unmatched bases: 8. Looked up from germline, CDR1 is SGHKS and CDR2 is YYEKEE (reference sequence). The CDR3 extends over 14 amino acids. DNA of the CDR3: TGTGCCAGCAGCCCATGGACTAGTTCGGGGGAGCTGTTTTTT. It encodes CASSPWTSSGELFF.

The gene calls are TRBV9 and TRBJ1-3, with a tentative D call TRBD1 (5 bases). With 0 bases removed from V and 7 bases from J, the gap between germline ends came to 14 bases. This CDR3 has 15 amino acids. The V gene's germline CDR1 is SGDLS and CDR2 YYNGEE. Here the CDR3 DNA reads TGTGCCAGCAGCGTAGAAACAGGAAAAATGAACACCATATATTTT. It yields the protein CASSVETGKMNTIYF.

J is TRBJ2-2 and V is TRBV3-1 (or the pseudogene TRBV3-2); possibly TRBD1 for D (6 bases). Germline-derived CDR1 and CDR2 are LGHDT and YNNKEL (reference sequence). This CDR3 comprises 13 residues. Trimming stripped 4 bases from V and 3 bases from J, with 6 bases between. DNA of the CDR3: TGTGCCAGCAGCCGACAGGACACCGGGGAGCTGTTTTTT. Its protein product is CASSRQDTGELFF.

The chain couples TRBV4-3 to TRBJ2-3, with 13 bases that match TRBD2. V shed 3 bases, J shed 3 bases, and the junction held 3 bases outside the gene matches. This CDR3 contains 16 residues. Germline loops: CDR1 LGHNA, CDR2 YSLEER. CDR3 region: CASSQGTSGKTDTQYF. The CDR3 DNA reads as TGCGCCAGCAGCCAGGGGACTAGCGGGAAAACAGATACGCAGTATTTT.

This chain connects TRBV12-1 to TRBJ2-1; the DNA was not compared with TRBD2, the D call given in the table. TRBV12-1 is described as a pseudogene. The CDR3 loop spans 18 amino acids. The chain's CDR3 is CASSLTSGSRSSYNEQFF. The DNA for the CDR3 is TGTGCCAGCAGCTTGACTAGCGGGAGTCGAAGCTCCTACAATGAGCAGTTCTTC.

The chain has TRBV28 and TRBJ2-7, with 7 bases matching TRBD2. Germline values: CDR1 MDHEN, CDR2 SYDVKM. The CDR3 covers 14 residues. V lost 7 bases to trimming and J lost 0 bases; unmatched junction nucleotides: 6. CDR3 loop: CASMWGGSSYEQYF. The DNA of the CDR3 is TGTGCCAGCATGTGGGGGGGAAGCTCCTACGAGCAGTACTTC.

This chain uses TRBV27 with TRBJ1-6, with D unresolved. Trimming took off 6 bases at V and 10 bases at J, with 10 bases between the two ends. Germline assignment: CDR1 MNHEY and CDR2 SMNVEV (reference sequence). This CDR3 is built from 12 residues. Here the CDR3 reads CASSLRESPLHF. CDR3 in DNA: TGTGCCAGCAGCCTCCGGGAATCACCCCTCCACTTT.

In its sample, this clone was seen once. V gene TRBV15 combines with J gene TRBJ2-2, with TRBD1 matching 8 bases. The CDR3 length is 15 residues. Trimming took 6 bases from V and 3 from J; bases not matched to a gene: 6. CDR1 and CDR2 from the germline V gene are LNHNV and YYDKDF (reference sequence). CDR3: CATRPDRVYTGELFF. The CDR3, as DNA: TGTGCCACCAGACCGGACAGGGTATACACCGGGGAGCTGTTTTTT.

V gene TRBV7-8 combines with J gene TRBJ2-2; a possible D gene is TRBD1 (6 bases). Trimming removed 1 base from V and 4 bases from J, with 10 bases in between. The CDR3 covers 15 residues. Germline V CDR1 and CDR2: SGHVS, FQNEAQ. In nucleotides, the CDR3 is TGTGCCAGCAGCTTAGTTACAGGGACCACCGGGGAGCTGTTTTTT. It specifies CASSLVTGTTGELFF.

V gene TRBV7-9 combines with J gene TRBJ2-1; D gene ambiguous. This CDR3 is 11 amino acids long. V lost 7 bases and J 3 bases, leaving 4 bases between the germline ends. From germline, CDR1 is SEHNR and CDR2 FQNEAQ (reference sequence). CDR3 sequence (DNA): TGTGCCAGCACACTCTACAATGAGCAGTTCTTC. Encoded protein: CASTLYNEQFF.

The gene calls are TRBV27 and TRBJ2-3; D gene uncertain. Germline V CDR1 and CDR2: MNHEY, SMNVEV (reference sequence). The V and J ends lost 6 bases and 0 bases respectively, with 13 bases between them. The CDR3 is made up of 15 amino acids. CDR3 protein: CASRVARYSTDTQYF. The CDR3 DNA is TGTGCCAGCAGGGTAGCCCGATATAGCACAGATACGCAGTATTTT.

The J gene is TRBJ1-2, the V gene TRBV7-2; 7 bases match TRBD1. The V gene end was trimmed by 3 bases and the J gene end by 8 bases; junction bases not matched to a gene: 6. The CDR3 covers 13 residues. Looked up from germline, CDR1 is SGHTA and CDR2 is FQGNSA. CDR3 DNA: TGTGCCAGCAGCTTGAGACAGGGTTACGGCTACACCTTC. Its translation is CASSLRQGYGYTF.